This T cell receptor beta chain was recovered during a study of T cells in Graves' hyperthyroidism and ophthalmopathy. This clonotype occurred once. Diagnostic assessment was based on clinical symptoms, serum thyroxine and TRAb, thyroid ultrasound and orbital computed tomography. Researchers amplified the TCR beta CDR3 regions from RNA transcripts. The HTBI primer set served for first-round RT-PCR of the TCR CDR3. TCRdb processed the multiplex PCR reads anew with MiXCR; each CDR3 protein has one entry. This sample has about 720,000 distinct CDR3 sequences, with about 16% found just once. In germline, CDR1 is MGHRA, CDR2 YSYEKL. CDR3 length: 13 amino acids. V gave up 4 bases and J gave up 3 bases, with 9 bases separating them.

This chain connects TRBV4-1 to TRBJ2-5; a possible D gene is TRBD1 (5 bases). The TCR comes from a man between 18 and 29 years old with Graves' hyperthyroidism. Sequencing was done on a sample of blood. The CDR3 DNA reads as TGCGCCAGCAGCCGGGGCTATAAAGAGACCCAGTACTTC. Encoded protein: CASSRGYKETQYF.